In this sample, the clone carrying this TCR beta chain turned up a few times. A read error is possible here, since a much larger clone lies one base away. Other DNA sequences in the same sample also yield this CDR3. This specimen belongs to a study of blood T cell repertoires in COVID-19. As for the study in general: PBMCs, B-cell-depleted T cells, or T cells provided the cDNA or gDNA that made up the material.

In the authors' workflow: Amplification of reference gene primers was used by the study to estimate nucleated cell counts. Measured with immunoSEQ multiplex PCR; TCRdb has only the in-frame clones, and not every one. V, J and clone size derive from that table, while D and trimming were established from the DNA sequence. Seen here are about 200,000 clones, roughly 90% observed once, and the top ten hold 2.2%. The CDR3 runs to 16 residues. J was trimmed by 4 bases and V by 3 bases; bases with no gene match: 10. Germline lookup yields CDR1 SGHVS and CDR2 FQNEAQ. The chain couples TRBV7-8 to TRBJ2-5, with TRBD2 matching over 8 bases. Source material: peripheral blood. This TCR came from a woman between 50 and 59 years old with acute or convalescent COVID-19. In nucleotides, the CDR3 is TGTGCCAGCAGCTTCGGGGGACTCGCGGGGGGAGAGACCCAGTACTTC. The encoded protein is CASSFGGLAGGETQYF. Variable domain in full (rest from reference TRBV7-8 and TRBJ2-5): GAGVSQSPRYKVAKRGQDVALRCDPISGHVSLFWYQQALGQGPEFLTYFQNEAQLDKSGLPSDRFFAERPEGSVSTLKIQRTQQEDSAVYLCASSFGGLAGGETQYFGPGTRLLVL.